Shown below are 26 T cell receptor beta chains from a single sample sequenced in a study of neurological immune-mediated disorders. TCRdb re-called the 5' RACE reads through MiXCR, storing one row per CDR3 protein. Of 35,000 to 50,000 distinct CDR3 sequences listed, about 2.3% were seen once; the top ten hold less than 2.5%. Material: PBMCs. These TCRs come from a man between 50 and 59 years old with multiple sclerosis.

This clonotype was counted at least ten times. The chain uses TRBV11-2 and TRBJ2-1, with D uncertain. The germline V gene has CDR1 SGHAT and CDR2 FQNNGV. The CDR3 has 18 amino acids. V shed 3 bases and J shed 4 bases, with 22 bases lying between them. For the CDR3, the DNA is TGTGCCAGCAGCTTGGTCTTTAGGGCCACCGACTCTTACAATGAGCAGTTCTTC. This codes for CASSLVFRATDSYNEQFF.

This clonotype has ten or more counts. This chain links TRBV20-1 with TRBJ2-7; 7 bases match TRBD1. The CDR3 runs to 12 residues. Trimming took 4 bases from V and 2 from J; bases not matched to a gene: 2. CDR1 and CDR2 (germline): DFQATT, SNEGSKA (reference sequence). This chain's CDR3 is CSANRGTYEQYF. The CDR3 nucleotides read TGCAGTGCTAACAGGGGTACCTACGAGCAGTACTTC.

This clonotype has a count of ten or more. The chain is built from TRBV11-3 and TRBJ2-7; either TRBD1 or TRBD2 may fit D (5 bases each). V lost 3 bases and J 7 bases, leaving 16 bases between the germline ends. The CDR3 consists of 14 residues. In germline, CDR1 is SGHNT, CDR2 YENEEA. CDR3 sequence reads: CASSFQGEVQEQYF. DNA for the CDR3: TGTGCCAGCAGCTTCCAGGGAGAGGTCCAAGAGCAGTACTTC.

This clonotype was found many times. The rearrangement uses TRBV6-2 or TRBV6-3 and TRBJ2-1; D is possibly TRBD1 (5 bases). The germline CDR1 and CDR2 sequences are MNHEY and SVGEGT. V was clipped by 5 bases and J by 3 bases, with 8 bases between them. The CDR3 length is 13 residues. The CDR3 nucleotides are TGTGCCAGCAGTCAGACAGACTACAATGAGCAGTTCTTC. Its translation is CASSQTDYNEQFF.

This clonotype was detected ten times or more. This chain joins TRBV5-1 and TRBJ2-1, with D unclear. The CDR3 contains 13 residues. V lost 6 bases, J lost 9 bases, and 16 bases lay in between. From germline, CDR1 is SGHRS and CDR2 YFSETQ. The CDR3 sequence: CASTHPRRGEQFF. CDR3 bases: TGCGCCAGCACCCACCCTAGGCGCGGTGAGCAGTTCTTC.

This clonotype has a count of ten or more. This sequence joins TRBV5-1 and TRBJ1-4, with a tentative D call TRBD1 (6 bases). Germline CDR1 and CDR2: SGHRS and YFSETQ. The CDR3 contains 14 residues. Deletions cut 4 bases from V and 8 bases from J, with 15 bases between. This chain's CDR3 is CASSGGAGDEKLFF. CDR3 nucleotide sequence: TGCGCCAGCAGCGGGGGCGCAGGCGACGAAAAACTGTTTTTT.

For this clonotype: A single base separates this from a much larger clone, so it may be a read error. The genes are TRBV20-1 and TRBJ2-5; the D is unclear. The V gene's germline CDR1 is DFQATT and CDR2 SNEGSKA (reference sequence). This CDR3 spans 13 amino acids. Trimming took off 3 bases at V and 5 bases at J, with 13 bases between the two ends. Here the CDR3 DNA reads TGCAGTGCTAGGGTGGGTCCAGGCGAGACCCAGTACTTC. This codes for CSARVGPGETQYF.

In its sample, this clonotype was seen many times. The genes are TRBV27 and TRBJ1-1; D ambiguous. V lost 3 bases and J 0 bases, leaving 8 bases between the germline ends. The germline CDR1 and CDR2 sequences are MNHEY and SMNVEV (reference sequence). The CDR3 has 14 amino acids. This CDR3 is CASSFGVLNTEAFF. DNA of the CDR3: TGTGCCAGCAGTTTTGGCGTTTTGAACACTGAAGCTTTCTTT.

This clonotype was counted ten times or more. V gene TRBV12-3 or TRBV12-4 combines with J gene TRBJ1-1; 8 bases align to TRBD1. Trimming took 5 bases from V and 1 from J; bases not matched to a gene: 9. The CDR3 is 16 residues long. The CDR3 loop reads CASSPLQGASNTEAFF. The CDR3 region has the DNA TGTGCCAGCAGTCCTCTGCAGGGGGCCTCGAACACTGAAGCTTTCTTT.

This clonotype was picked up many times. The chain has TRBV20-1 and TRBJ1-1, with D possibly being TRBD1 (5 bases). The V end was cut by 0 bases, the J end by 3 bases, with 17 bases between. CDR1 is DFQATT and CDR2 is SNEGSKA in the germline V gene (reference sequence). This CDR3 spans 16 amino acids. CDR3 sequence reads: CSARDHGAGAYTEAFF. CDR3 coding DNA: TGCAGTGCTAGAGACCATGGGGCAGGAGCGTACACTGAAGCTTTCTTT.

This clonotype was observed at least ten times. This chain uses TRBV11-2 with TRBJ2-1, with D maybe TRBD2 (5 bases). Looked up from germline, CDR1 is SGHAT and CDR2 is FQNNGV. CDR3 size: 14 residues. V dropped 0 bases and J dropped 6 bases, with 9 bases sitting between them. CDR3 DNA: TGTGCCAGCAGCTTAGATGGCCTAGCCAATGAGCAGTTCTTC. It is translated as CASSLDGLANEQFF.

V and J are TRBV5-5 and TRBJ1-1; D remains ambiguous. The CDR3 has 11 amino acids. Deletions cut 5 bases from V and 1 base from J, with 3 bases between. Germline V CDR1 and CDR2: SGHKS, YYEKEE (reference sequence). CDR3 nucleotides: TGTGCCAGCAGAAAGAACACTGAAGCTTTCTTT. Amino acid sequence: CASRKNTEAFF.

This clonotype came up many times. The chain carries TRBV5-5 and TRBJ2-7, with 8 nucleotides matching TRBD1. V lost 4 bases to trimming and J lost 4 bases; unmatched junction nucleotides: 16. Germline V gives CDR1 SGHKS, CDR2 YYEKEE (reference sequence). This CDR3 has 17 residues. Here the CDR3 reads CASSPLGVGQGGYEQYF. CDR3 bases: TGTGCCAGCAGCCCCTTGGGGGTTGGACAGGGAGGTTACGAGCAGTACTTC.

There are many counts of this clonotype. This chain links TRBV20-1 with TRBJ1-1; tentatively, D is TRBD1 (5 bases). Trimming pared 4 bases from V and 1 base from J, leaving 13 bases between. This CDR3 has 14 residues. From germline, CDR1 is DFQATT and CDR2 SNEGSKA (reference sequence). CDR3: CSATGGARNTEAFF. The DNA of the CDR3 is TGCAGTGCTACCGGAGGGGCCAGGAACACTGAAGCTTTCTTT.

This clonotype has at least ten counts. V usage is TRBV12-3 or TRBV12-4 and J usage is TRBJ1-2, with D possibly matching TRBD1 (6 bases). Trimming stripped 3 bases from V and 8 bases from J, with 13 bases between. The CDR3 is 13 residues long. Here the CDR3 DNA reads TGTGCCAGCAGTTTTCAACAGGGTAGCGGCTACACCTTC. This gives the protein CASSFQQGSGYTF.

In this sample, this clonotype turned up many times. In nucleotides, the CDR3 is TGCAGTGCTAACCCGGACAGGTACGAGCAGTACTTC. Amino acid sequence: CSANPDRYEQYF. The chain recombines TRBV20-1 with TRBJ2-7; 7 positions agree with TRBD1. The CDR3 has 12 residues. V lost 4 bases to trimming and J lost 4 bases; unmatched junction nucleotides: 4. Germline CDR1 and CDR2: DFQATT and SNEGSKA (reference sequence).

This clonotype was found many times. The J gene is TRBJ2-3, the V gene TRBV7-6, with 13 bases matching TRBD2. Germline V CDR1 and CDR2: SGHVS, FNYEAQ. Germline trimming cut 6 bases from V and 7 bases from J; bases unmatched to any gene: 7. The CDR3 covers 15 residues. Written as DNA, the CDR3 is TGTGCCAGCAGTCCAACTAGCGGGGGGGCAAATACGCAGTATTTT. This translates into CASSPTSGGANTQYF.

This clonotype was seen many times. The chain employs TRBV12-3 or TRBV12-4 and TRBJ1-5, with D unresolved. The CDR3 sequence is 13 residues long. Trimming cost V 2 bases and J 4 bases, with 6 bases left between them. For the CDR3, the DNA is TGTGCCAGCAGTTTAAGGCAGAATCAGCCCCAGCATTTT. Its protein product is CASSLRQNQPQHF.

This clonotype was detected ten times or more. CDR3 in amino acids: CASTRGNYGYTF. CDR3 DNA: TGTGCCAGCACCCGCGGGAACTATGGCTACACCTTC. V is TRBV7-2 and J is TRBJ1-2, with D unclear. CDR3 length: 12 residues. Trimming removed 7 bases at V and 2 bases at J, with 8 bases between. Germline CDR1 is SGHTA and CDR2 is FQGNSA.

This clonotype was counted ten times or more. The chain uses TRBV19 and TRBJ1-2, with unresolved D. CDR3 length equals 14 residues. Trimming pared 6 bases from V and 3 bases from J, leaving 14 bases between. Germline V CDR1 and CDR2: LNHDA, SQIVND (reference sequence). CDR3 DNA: TGTGCCAGTAGAGGTACGGGGTTTGACTATGGCTACACCTTC. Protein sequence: CASRGTGFDYGYTF.

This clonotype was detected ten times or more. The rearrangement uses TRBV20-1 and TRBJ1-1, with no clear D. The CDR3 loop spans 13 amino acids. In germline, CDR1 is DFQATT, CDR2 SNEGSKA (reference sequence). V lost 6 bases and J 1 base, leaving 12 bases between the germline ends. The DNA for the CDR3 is TGCAGTGCCCTCCGTAAGACGAACACTGAAGCTTTCTTT. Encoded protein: CSALRKTNTEAFF.

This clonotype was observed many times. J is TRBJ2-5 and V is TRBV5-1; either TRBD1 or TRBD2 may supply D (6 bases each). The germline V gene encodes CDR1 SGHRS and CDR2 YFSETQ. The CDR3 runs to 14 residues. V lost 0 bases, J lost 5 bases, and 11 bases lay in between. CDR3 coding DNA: TGCGCCAGCAGCTTGGGAGGGGGGCCGGAGACCCAGTACTTC. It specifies CASSLGGGPETQYF.

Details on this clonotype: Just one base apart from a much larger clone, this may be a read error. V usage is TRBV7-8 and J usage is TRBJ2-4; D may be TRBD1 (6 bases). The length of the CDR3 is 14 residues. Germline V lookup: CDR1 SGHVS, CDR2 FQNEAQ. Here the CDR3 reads CASSEGTSQKIQYF. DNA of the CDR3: TGTGCCAGCAGCGAAGGGACAAGCCAAAAAATTCAGTACTTC.

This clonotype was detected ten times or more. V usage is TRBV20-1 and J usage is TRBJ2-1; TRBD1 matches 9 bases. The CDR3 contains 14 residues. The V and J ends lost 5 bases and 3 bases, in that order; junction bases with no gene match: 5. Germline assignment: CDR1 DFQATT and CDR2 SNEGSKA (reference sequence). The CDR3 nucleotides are TGCAGTGCTGACGGGACAGGGTTCTACAATGAGCAGTTCTTC. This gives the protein CSADGTGFYNEQFF.

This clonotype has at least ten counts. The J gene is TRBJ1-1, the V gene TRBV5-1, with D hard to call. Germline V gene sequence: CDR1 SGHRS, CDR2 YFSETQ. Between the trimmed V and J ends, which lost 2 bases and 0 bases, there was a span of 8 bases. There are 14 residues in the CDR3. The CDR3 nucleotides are TGCGCCAGCAGCTTCAGCACCCTGAACACTGAAGCTTTCTTT. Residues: CASSFSTLNTEAFF.

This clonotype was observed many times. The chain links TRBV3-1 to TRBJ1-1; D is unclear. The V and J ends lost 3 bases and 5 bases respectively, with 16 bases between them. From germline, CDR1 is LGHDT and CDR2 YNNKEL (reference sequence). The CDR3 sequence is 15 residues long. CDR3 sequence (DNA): TGTGCCAGCAGCCATCGGGGAGGGAGTCGAACTGAAGCTTTCTTT. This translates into CASSHRGGSRTEAFF.